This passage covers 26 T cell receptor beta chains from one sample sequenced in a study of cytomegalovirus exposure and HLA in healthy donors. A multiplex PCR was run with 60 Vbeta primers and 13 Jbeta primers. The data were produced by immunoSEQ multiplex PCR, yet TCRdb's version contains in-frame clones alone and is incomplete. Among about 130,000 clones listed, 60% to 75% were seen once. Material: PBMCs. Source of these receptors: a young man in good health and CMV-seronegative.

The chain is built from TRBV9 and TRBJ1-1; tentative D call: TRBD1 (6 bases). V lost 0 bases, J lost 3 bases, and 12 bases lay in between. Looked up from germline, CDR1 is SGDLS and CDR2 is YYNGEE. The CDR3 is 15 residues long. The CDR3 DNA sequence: TGTGCCAGCAGCGTAGGTTGGGGGCTGGACACTGAAGCTTTCTTT. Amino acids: CASSVGWGLDTEAFF. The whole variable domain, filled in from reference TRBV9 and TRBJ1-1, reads DSGVTQTPKHLITATGQRVTLRCSPRSGDLSVYWYQQSLDQGLQFLIQYYNGEERAKGNILERFSAQQFPDLHSELNLSSLELGDSALYFCASSVGWGLDTEAFFGQGTRLTVV.

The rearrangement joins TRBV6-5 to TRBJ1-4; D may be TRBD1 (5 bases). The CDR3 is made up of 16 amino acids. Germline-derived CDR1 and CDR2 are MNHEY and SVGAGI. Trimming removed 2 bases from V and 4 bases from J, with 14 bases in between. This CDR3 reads CASSYRRAGGNEKLFF. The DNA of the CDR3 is TGTGCCAGCAGTTACAGAAGGGCCGGGGGTAATGAAAAACTGTTTTTT.

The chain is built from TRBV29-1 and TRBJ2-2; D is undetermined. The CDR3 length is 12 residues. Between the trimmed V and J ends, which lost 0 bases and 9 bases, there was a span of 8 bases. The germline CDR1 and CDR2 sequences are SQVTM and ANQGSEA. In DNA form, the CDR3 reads TGCAGCGTTGAAGAGGGTAGCAGGGAGCTGTTTTTT. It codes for CSVEEGSRELFF.

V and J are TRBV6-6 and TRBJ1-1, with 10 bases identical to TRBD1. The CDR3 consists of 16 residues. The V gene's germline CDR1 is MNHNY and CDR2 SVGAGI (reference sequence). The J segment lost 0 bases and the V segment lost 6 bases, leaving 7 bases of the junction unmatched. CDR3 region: CASSPGTGVLNTEAFF. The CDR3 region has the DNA TGTGCCAGCAGCCCCGGGACAGGGGTTTTGAACACTGAAGCTTTCTTT.

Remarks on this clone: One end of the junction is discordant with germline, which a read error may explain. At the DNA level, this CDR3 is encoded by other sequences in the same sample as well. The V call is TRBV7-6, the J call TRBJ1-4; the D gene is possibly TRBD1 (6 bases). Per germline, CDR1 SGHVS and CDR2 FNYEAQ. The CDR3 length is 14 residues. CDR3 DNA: TGTGCCAGCAGCCTGTTGGGGGCTAACGAAAAACTGTTTTTT. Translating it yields CASSLLGANEKLFF.

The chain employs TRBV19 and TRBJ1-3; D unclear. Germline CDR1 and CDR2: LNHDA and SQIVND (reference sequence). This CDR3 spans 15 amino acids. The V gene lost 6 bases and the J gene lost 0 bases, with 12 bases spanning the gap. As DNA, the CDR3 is TGTGCCAGTAGGTCAGGTAAACTCTCTGGAAACACCATATATTTT. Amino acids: CASRSGKLSGNTIYF.

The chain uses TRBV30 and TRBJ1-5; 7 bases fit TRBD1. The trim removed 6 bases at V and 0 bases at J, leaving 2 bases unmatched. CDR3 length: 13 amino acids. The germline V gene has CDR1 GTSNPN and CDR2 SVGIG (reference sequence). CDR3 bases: TGTGCCTGCGGGACAGATAGCAATCAGCCCCAGCATTTT. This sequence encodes CACGTDSNQPQHF. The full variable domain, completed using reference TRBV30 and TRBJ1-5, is SQTIHQWPATLVQPVGSPLSLECTVEGTSNPNLYWYRQAAGRGLQLLFYSVGIGQISSEVPQNLSASRPQDRQFILSSKKLLLSDSGFYLCACGTDSNQPQHFGDGTRLSIL.

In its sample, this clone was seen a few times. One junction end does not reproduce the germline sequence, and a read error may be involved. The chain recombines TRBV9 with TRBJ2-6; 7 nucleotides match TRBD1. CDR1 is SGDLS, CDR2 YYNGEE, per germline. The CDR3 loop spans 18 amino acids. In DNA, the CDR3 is TGTGCCAGCAGCGTAGTCCCACAGGGGAACTCTGGGGCCAACGGCCTGACTTTC. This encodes CASSVVPQGNSGANGLTF. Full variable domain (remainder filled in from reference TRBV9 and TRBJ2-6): DSGVTQTPKHLITATGQRVTLRCSPRSGDLSVYWYQQSLDQGLQFLIQYYNGEERAKGNILERFSAQQFPDLHSELNLSSLELGDSALYFCASSVVPQGNSGANGLTFGAGSRLTVL.

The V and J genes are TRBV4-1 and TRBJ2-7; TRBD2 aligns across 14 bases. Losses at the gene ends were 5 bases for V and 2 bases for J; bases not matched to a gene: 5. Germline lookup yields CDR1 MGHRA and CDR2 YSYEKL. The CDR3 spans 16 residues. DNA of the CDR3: TGCGCCAGCAGCACGGGACTAGCGGGAGTGACCTACGAGCAGTACTTC. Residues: CASSTGLAGVTYEQYF.

The CDR3: CASSLTSVDTQYF. As DNA, the CDR3 is TGTGCCAGCAGCCTCACATCAGTGGATACGCAGTATTTT. The chain joins TRBV14 to TRBJ2-3; D remains unclear. The CDR3 runs 13 residues. Germline-derived CDR1 and CDR2 are SGHDN and FVKESK. V lost 4 bases, J lost 6 bases, and 11 bases lay in between.

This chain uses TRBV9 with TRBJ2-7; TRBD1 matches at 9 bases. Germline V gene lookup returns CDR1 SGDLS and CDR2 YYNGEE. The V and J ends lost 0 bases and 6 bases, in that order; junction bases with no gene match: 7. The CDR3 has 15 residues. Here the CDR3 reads CASSVAGTGTFEQYF. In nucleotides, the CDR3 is TGTGCCAGCAGCGTAGCCGGGACAGGGACTTTCGAGCAGTACTTC.

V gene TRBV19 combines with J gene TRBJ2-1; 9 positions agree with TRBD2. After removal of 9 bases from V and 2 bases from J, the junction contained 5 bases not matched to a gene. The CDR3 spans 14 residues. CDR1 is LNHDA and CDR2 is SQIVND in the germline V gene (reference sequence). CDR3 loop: CASRSGGTYNEQFF. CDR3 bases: TGTGCCAGCCGCAGCGGGGGGACCTACAATGAGCAGTTCTTC.

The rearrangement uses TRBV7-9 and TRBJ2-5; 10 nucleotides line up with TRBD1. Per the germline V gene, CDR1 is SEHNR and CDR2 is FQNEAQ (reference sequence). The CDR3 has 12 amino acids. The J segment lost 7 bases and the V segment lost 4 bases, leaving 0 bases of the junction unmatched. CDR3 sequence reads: CASSWDRGTQYF. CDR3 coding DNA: TGTGCCAGCAGCTGGGACAGGGGGACCCAGTACTTC. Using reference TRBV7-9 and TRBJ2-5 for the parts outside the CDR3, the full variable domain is DTGVSQNPRHKITKRGQNVTFRCDPISEHNRLYWYRQTLGQGPEFLTYFQNEAQLEKSRLLSDRFSAERPKGSFSTLEIQRTEQGDSAMYLCASSWDRGTQYFGPGTRLLVL.

CDR3 amino acids: CASSGAEFNEQFF. The CDR3 DNA sequence: TGTGCCAGCAGCGGGGCCGAATTCAATGAGCAGTTCTTC. The chain is built from TRBV13 and TRBJ2-1, with D perhaps matching TRBD1 (5 bases). V lost 5 bases to trimming and J lost 6 bases, with 11 bases between them. Per the germline V gene, CDR1 is PRHDT and CDR2 is FYEKMQ (reference sequence). This CDR3 comprises 13 residues. Full variable domain (outside the CDR3, taken from reference TRBV13 and TRBJ2-1): AAGVIQSPRHLIKEKRETATLKCYPIPRHDTVYWYQQGPGQDPQFLISFYEKMQSDKGSIPDRFSAQQFSDYHSELNMSSLELGDSALYFCASSGAEFNEQFFGPGTRLTVL.

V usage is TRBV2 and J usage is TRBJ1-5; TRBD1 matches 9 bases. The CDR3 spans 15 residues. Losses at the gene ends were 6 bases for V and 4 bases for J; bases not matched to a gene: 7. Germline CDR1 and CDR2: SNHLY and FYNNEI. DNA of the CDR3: TGTGCCAGCAGGGAACAGGGGGCGGCGAATCAGCCCCAGCATTTT. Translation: CASREQGAANQPQHF.

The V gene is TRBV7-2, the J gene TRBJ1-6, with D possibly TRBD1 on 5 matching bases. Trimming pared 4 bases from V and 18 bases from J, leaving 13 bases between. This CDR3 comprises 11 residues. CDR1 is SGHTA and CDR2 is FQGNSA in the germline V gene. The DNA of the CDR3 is TGTGCCAGCAGCTCGGGGGTGACTTCCCACTTT. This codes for CASSSGVTSHF.

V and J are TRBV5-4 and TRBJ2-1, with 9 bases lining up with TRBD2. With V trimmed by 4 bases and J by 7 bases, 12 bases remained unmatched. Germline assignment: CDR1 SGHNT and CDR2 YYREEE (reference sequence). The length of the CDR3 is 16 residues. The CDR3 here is CASSEGAGGAGNEQFF. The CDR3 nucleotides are TGTGCCAGCAGCGAAGGAGCGGGAGGCGCGGGAAATGAGCAGTTCTTC.

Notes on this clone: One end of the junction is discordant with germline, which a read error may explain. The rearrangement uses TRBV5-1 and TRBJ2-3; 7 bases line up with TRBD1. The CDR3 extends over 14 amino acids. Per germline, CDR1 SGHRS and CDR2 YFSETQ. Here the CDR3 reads CASSPPTGTETQYF. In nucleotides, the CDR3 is TGCGCCAGCAGCCCTCCGACAGGGACAGAGACGCAGTATTTT.

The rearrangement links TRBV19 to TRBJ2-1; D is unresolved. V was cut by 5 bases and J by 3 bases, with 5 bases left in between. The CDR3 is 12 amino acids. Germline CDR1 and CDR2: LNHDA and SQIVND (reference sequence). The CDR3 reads CASSSNYNEQFF. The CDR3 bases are TGTGCCAGTAGTTCAAACTACAATGAGCAGTTCTTC.

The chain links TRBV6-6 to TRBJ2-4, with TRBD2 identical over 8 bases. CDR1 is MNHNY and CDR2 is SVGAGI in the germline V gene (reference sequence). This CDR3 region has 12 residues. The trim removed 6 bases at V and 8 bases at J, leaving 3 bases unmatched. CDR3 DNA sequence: TGTGCCAGCAGGAGTAGCGGGGACATTCAGTACTTC. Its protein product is CASRSSGDIQYF.

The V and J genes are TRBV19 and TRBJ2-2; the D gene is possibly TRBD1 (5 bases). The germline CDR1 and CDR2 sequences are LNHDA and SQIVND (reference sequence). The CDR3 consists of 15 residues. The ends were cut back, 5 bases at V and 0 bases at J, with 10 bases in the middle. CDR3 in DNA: TGTGCCAGTAGTGACAGACTCGCGAACACCGGGGAGCTGTTTTTT. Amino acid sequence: CASSDRLANTGELFF.

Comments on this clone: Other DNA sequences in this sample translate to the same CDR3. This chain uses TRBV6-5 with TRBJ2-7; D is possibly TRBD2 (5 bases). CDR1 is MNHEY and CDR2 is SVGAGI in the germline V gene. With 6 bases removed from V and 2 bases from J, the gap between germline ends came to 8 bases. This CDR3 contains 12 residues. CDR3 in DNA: TGTGCCAGCAGCTCCGGGGCCTACGAGCAGTACTTC. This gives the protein CASSSGAYEQYF.

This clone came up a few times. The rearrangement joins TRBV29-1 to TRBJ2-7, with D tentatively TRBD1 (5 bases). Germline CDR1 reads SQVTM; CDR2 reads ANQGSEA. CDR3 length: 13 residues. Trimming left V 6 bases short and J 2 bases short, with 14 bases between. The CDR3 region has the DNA TGCAGCGTCAAGACAGTCACCACCTACGAGCAGTACTTC. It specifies CSVKTVTTYEQYF.

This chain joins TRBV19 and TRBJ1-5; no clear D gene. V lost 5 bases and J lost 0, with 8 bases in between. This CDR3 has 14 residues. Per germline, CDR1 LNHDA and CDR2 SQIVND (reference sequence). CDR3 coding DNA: TGTGCCAGTAGTCTCGGTTATAGCAATCAGCCCCAGCATTTT. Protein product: CASSLGYSNQPQHF.

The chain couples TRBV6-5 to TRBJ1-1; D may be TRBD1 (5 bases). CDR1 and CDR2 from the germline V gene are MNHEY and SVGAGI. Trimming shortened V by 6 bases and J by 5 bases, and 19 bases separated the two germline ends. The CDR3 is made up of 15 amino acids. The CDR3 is CASSSPGRVRTEAFF. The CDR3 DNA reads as TGTGCCAGCAGCTCCCCGGGCAGGGTGAGAACTGAAGCTTTCTTT.

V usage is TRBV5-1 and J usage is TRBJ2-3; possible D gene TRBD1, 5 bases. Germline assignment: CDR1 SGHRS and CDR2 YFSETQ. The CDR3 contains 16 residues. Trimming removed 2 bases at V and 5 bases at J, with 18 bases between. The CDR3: CASSLPLVLGEDTQYF. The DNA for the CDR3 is TGCGCCAGCAGCTTACCCCTCGTCCTAGGGGAAGATACGCAGTATTTT.